This T cell receptor (beta chain) was profiled in a study of siplizumab effects on memory and regulatory T cells. In regard to this clone: The antigen is undetermined.

Regarding the study as a whole: The authors did not confirm suppressive function in proliferating Tregs from siplizumab cultures. Apparently key alloresponse contributors, naive T cells also seemed more diverse than memory cells. Siplizumab, the agent tested, significantly reduced alloreactive sequences traceable to unstimulated CD4+ memory cells.

Data came from immunoSEQ multiplex PCR; TCRdb stores just in-frame clones and leaves some out. This table holds some 100,000 clones, roughly 96% found once. Using a few donor pairs, the authors sequenced unstimulated naive, memory, effector memory and TEMRA subsets. The trim removed 5 bases at V and 3 bases at J, leaving 13 bases unmatched. This CDR3 has 16 amino acids. The V gene's germline CDR1 is SEHNR and CDR2 FQNEAQ (reference sequence). The sequence was obtained from a human donor in good health. The chain employs TRBV7-9 and TRBJ2-7; TRBD1 aligns across 7 bases. Sequencing was done on a sample of naive CD4+ T cells sorted from blood. CDR3 coding DNA: TGTGCCAGCAGCCCCTTACAGGGGACAGACCACTACGAGCAGTACTTC. This translates into CASSPLQGTDHYEQYF.